This T cell receptor (beta chain) was captured by sequencing in a study of T cells after yellow fever vaccination. TCRdb reprocessed the 5' RACE reads via MiXCR and lists one record per CDR3 protein. The sample shows some 350,000 distinct CDR3 sequences, 3% to 4.5% of them seen only once. The TCR was taken from a man aged 18-30 years who received the YFV17D yellow fever vaccine. Specimen: PBMCs, collected 5 days after the yellow fever booster vaccination.

This CDR3 reads CASSPTPLRDRDFGDTQYF. CDR3 in DNA: TGTGCCAGCAGCCCTACGCCCCTTAGGGACAGGGATTTTGGAGATACGCAGTATTTT. The chain employs TRBV7-6 and TRBJ2-3; 9 bases fit TRBD1. Losses at the gene ends were 5 bases for V and 5 bases for J; bases not matched to a gene: 20. The CDR3 contains 19 residues. From germline, CDR1 is SGHVS and CDR2 FNYEAQ.